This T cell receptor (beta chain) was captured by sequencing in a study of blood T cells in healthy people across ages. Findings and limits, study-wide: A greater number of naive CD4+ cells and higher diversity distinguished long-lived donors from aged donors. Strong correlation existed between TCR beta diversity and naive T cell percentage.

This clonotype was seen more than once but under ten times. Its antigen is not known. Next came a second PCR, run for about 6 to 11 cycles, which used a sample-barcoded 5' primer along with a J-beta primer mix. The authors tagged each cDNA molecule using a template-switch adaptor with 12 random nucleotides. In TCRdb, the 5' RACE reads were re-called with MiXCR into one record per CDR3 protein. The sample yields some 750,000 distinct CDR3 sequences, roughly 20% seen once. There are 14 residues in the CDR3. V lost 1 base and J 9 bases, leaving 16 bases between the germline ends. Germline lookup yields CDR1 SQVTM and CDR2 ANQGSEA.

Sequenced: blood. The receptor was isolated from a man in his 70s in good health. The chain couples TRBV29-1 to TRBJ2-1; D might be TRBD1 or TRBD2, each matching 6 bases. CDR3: CSVEVGGAPGEQFF. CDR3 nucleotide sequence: TGCAGCGTTGAAGTGGGGGGCGCGCCCGGTGAGCAGTTCTTC.